The T cell receptor beta chain described here comes from a study of shared clonotypes between healthy human individuals. Background on the study: Each donor contributed plates that comprised three CD4 naive, three CD4 memory, two CD8 naive and one CD8 memory.

Findings of the study overall: About 5% of naive CD4 clonotypes were shared across several donors. The expectation was that sequencing depth would affect clonotype sharing among donors.

From germline, CDR1 is KGHSH and CDR2 LQKENI. Trimming pared 3 bases from V and 1 base from J, leaving 15 bases between. The CDR3 has 16 residues. This clone was detected only once. Antigen: not known. CD45RO-negative CD8 cells positively selected for CCR7 made up the naive population, which excluded terminally differentiated effector memory CD45RA+ cells. Measured with immunoSEQ multiplex PCR; TCRdb has only the in-frame clones, and not every one. The sample includes almost 700,000 clones, about 92% of them seen just once. The sample comprised naive CD8+ T cells sorted from blood. The V call is TRBV18, the J call TRBJ2-5; D uncertain. The clonotype comes from a man aged 25-45 years in good health. DNA for the CDR3: TGTGCCAGCTCACCGCTTTCGGCCACAACCCAAGAGACCCAGTACTTC. This encodes CASSPLSATTQETQYF.